Given below is one T cell receptor beta chain in context. All patients were treatment-naive before thyroid surgery. MiXCR re-clonotyped the PCR reads for TCRdb. The sample lists 20,000 or so clones; roughly a sixth were seen once. This record comes from a study of metastatic and nonmetastatic thyroid tumors. Trimming cost V 3 bases and J 12 bases, with 15 bases left between them. From germline, CDR1 is SEHNR and CDR2 FQNEAQ (reference sequence). This CDR3 contains 12 residues. The sample was tumor tissue. The source of this sequence is a female donor with papillary thyroid cancer or a benign thyroid nodule (not recorded which). Some clones in this sample may be carry-over from other donors' samples. This chain connects TRBV7-9 to TRBJ2-7; D call uncertain. This CDR3 is CASSLDGRPVYF. DNA of the CDR3: TGTGCCAGCAGCTTGGACGGCCGCCCCGTGTACTTC.